A selection of T cell receptor beta chains follows, all from one sample in a study of T cell responses to AZD1222 COVID-19 vaccine. Method: immunoSEQ multiplex PCR; TCRdb's copy keeps in-frame clones and lacks some. The table has some 200,000 clones, approximately 94% seen once. The material was peripheral blood, obtained 28 days after the second AZD1222 dose. The receptor set was obtained from an adult who received the AZD1222 COVID-19 vaccine. Both conserved end residues are part of each CDR3. A D gene is named only where the DNA matches it firmly. A row's size may be missing; if present it is once, few, many or a size class.

>NA|TRBV5-1|TRBD2|TRBJ2-1
CASSPVGGANNEQFF
TGCGCCAGCAGCCCCGTCGGGGGGGCCAACAATGAGCAGTTCTTC
>NA|TRBV7-9|TRBD1|TRBJ1-1
CASAGGRDTEAFF
TGTGCCAGCGCAGGGGGCCGGGACACTGAAGCTTTCTTT
>NA|TRBV7-9|NA|TRBJ1-1
CASSLGWVRDTEAFF
TGTGCCAGCAGCTTAGGGTGGGTAAGAGACACTGAAGCTTTCTTT
>NA|TRBV7-2|NA|TRBJ1-3
CASSLGWGGGNTIYF
TGTGCCAGCAGCTTAGGGTGGGGTGGGGGAAACACCATATATTTT
>NA|TRBV30|NA|TRBJ1-2
CAWSVSSAVGYTF
TGTGCCTGGAGTGTATCGTCCGCCGTAGGCTACACCTTC
>NA|TRBV5-4|TRBD1|TRBJ2-7
CASSRDRGAYEQYF
TGTGCCAGCAGCCGTGACAGGGGGGCCTACGAGCAGTACTTC
>NA|TRBV6-4|TRBD1|TRBJ1-2
CASSRTGGGYGYTF
TGTGCCAGCAGTCGGACAGGGGGTGGCTATGGCTACACCTTC
>NA|TRBV3-1/TRBV3-2|TRBD2|TRBJ2-1
CASSRRGSGIYNEQFF
TGTGCCAGCAGCCGGAGAGGTAGCGGGATCTACAATGAGCAGTTCTTC
>NA|TRBV18|NA|TRBJ2-1
CASSPPSHNEQFF
TGTGCCAGCTCACCACCTTCTCACAATGAGCAGTTCTTC
>NA|TRBV5-6|TRBD1|TRBJ1-6
CASSPGTVNNSPLHF
TGTGCCAGCAGCCCCGGGACAGTTAATAATTCACCCCTCCACTTT
>NA|TRBV24-1|NA|TRBJ2-2
CATIDPPGAGELFF
TGTGCCACCATAGATCCCCCTGGGGCCGGGGAGCTGTTTTTT
>once|TRBV6-5|NA|TRBJ1-4
CASRRGKEKLFF
TGTGCCAGCAGACGGGGGAAGGAAAAACTGTTTTTT
>NA|TRBV5-1|NA|TRBJ2-1
CASSLGGGSYNEQFF
TGCGCCAGCAGCTTGGGGGGTGGATCCTACAATGAGCAGTTCTTC
>NA|TRBV7-6|NA|TRBJ1-3
CASSLGTARSGNTIYF
TGTGCCAGCAGCTTAGGGACAGCGCGCTCTGGAAACACCATATATTTT
>NA|TRBV18|NA|TRBJ1-2
CASSSRSNANYGYTF
TGTGCCAGCTCCTCCAGGTCCAACGCTAACTATGGCTACACCTTC
>NA|TRBV9|NA|TRBJ1-1
CASSPPLNTEAFF
TGTGCCAGCAGCCCTCCCCTGAACACTGAAGCTTTCTTT
>NA|TRBV12-2|NA|TRBJ1-4
CASPRQRCNEKLFF
TGTGCAAGTCCGAGACAGCGCTGTAATGAAAAACTGTTTTTT
>NA|TRBV4-2|TRBD2|TRBJ2-3
CASSQVTSPTDTQYF
TGTGCCAGCAGCCAGGTGACTAGCCCCACAGATACGCAGTATTTT
>NA|TRBV25-1|TRBD1|TRBJ1-6
CASSATGGNSPLHF
TGTGCCAGCAGTGCGACAGGGGGGAATTCACCCCTCCACTTT
>NA|TRBV6-5|NA|TRBJ1-2
CASRSNHNYGYTF
TGTGCCAGCAGAAGCAATCATAACTATGGCTACACCTTC
>NA|TRBV29-1|TRBD1|TRBJ2-7
CSVARRGGRQGAFGDEQYF
TGCAGCGTTGCCAGAAGGGGTGGACGGCAGGGGGCCTTCGGGGACGAGCAGTACTTC
>NA|TRBV27|NA|TRBJ2-2
CASSIQNTGELFF
TGTGCCAGCAGTATCCAGAATACCGGGGAGCTGTTTTTT
>NA|TRBV3-1/TRBV3-2|NA|TRBJ1-1
CASSQGPVNTEAFF
TGTGCCAGCAGCCAAGGGCCGGTTAACACTGAAGCTTTCTTT
>NA|TRBV4-2|NA|TRBJ1-2
CASSQVGRDGGYTF
TGTGCCAGCAGCCAAGTGGGCAGGGATGGTGGCTACACCTTC
>NA|TRBV11-2|NA|TRBJ2-1
CASSRNDEQFF
TGTGCCAGCAGCCGGAACGATGAGCAGTTCTTC
>NA|TRBV9|NA|TRBJ2-5
CASSVGGYQETQYF
TGTGCCAGCAGCGTAGGTGGCTACCAAGAGACCCAGTACTTC
>NA|TRBV5-6|NA|TRBJ1-2
CASSPDAFRGTGYTF
TGTGCCAGCAGCCCAGACGCCTTCCGGGGTACTGGCTACACCTTC
>NA|TRBV2|NA|TRBJ2-5
CASNAQGQETQYF
TGTGCCAGCAACGCCCAGGGGCAAGAGACCCAGTACTTC
>NA|TRBV19|NA|TRBJ1-4
CASTPGTRGEKLFF
TGTGCCAGTACCCCAGGGACCCGTGGCGAAAAACTGTTTTTT
>NA|TRBV27|TRBD1|TRBJ2-7
CASSTLADRVSYEQYF
TGTGCCAGCAGTACCCTCGCCGACAGGGTATCCTACGAGCAGTACTTC
>NA|TRBV4-1|NA|TRBJ2-2
CASSQWGGGNTGELFF
TGCGCCAGCAGCCAATGGGGCGGGGGCAACACCGGGGAGCTGTTTTTT
>once|TRBV28|NA|TRBJ1-1
CASSFGDKNTEAFF
TGTGCCAGCAGTTTCGGGGACAAAAACACTGAAGCTTTCTTT
>NA|TRBV25-1|NA|TRBJ2-5
CASTQTGDLETQYF
TGTGCCAGCACCCAGACGGGAGATTTGGAGACCCAGTACTTC
>NA|TRBV3-1/TRBV3-2|NA|TRBJ2-2
CASGAGTNTGELFF
TGTGCCAGCGGAGCAGGGACGAACACCGGGGAGCTGTTTTTT
>NA|TRBV6-4|NA|TRBJ2-1
CASSSGYWDEQFF
TGTGCCAGCTCATCAGGGTATTGGGATGAGCAGTTCTTC
>NA|TRBV12-3/TRBV12-4|NA|TRBJ2-7
CASSLALAAEQYF
TGTGCCAGCAGTTTAGCACTAGCCGCCGAGCAGTACTTC
>NA|TRBV6-2/TRBV6-3|NA|TRBJ2-6
CASSYSANVLTF
TGTGCCAGCAGTTACTCTGCTAACGTCCTGACTTTC
>NA|TRBV5-4|NA|TRBJ2-5
CASSLDQTQETQYF
TGTGCCAGCAGCTTGGATCAGACCCAAGAGACCCAGTACTTC
>NA|TRBV19|TRBD2|TRBJ2-1
CASSIGRRTSGNEQFF
TGTGCCAGTAGTATTGGCCGGCGGACTAGCGGCAATGAGCAGTTCTTC
>NA|TRBV7-9|TRBD1|TRBJ1-2
CASGPGGAAAGHLVYTF
TGTGCCAGCGGACCAGGGGGGGCCGCGGCGGGACACCTCGTGTACACCTTC
>NA|TRBV19|NA|TRBJ1-6
CASSIGASSYNSPLHF
TGTGCCAGTAGTATCGGGGCAAGCTCCTATAATTCACCCCTCCACTTT